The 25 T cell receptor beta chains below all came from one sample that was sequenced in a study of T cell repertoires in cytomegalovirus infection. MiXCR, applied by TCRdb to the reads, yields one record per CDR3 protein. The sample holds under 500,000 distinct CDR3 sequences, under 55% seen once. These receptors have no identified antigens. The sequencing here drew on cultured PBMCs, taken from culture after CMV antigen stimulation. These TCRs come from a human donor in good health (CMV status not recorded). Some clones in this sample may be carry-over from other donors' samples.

Written as DNA, the CDR3 is TGTGCCAGCAGTTACATGGGTGTTGGCACCGGGGAGCTGTTTTTT. Its protein product is CASSYMGVGTGELFF. The chain couples TRBV6-5 to TRBJ2-2; D call uncertain. The V end was cut by 2 bases, the J end by 4 bases, with 11 bases between. The CDR3 is 15 residues long. Germline V lookup: CDR1 MNHEY, CDR2 SVGAGI.

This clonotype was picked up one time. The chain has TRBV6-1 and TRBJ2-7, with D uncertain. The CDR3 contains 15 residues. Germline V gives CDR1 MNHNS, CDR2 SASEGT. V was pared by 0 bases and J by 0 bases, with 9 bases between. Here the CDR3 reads CASSEALPSSYEQYF. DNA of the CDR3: TGTGCCAGCAGTGAAGCTCTACCTAGCTCCTACGAGCAGTACTTC.

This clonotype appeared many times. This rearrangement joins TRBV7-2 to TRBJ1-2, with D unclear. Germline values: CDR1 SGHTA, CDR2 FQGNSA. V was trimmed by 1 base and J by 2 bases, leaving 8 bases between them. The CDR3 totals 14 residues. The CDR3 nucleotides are TGTGCCAGCAGCTTAGTAATGGGAAACTATGGCTACACCTTC. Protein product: CASSLVMGNYGYTF.

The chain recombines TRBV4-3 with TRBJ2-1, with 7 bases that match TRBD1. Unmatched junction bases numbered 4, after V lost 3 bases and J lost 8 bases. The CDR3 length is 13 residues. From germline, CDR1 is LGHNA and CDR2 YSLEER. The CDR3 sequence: CASSHLGTDEQFF. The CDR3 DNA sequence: TGCGCCAGCAGCCATCTGGGGACAGATGAGCAGTTCTTC.

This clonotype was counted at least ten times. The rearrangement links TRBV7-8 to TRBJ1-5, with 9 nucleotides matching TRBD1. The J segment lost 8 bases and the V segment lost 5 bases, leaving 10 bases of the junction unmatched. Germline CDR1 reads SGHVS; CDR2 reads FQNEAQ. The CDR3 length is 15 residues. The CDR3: CASSTTGTGREPQHF. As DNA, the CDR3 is TGTGCCAGCAGCACAACCGGGACAGGGAGGGAGCCCCAGCATTTT. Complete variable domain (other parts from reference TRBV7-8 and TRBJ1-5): GAGVSQSPRYKVAKRGQDVALRCDPISGHVSLFWYQQALGQGPEFLTYFQNEAQLDKSGLPSDRFFAERPEGSVSTLKIQRTQQEDSAVYLCASSTTGTGREPQHFGDGTRLSIL.

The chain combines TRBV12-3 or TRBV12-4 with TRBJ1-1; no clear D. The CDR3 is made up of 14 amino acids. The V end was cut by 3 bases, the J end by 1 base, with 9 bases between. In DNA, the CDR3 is TGTGCCAGCAGTTTCGAGGGATCGAACACTGAAGCTTTCTTT. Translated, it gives CASSFEGSNTEAFF.

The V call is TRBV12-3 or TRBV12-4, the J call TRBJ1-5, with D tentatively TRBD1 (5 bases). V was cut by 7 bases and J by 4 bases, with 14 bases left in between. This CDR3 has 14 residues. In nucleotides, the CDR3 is TGTGCCAGCAAAGTCCGGGACCCTAATCAGCCCCAGCATTTT. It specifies CASKVRDPNQPQHF.

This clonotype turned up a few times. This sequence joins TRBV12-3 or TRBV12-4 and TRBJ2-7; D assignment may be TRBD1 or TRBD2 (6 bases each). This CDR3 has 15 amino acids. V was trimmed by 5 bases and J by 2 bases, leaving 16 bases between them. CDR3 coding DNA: TGTGCCAGCAGTGGCGTCGGCGGGACAACCTACGAGCAGTACTTC. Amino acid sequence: CASSGVGGTTYEQYF.

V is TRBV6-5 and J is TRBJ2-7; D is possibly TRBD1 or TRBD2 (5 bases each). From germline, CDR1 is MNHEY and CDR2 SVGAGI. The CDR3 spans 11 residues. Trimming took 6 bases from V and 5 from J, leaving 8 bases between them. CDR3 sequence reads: CASRRGHEQYF. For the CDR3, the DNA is TGTGCCAGCAGGAGGGGACACGAGCAGTACTTC.

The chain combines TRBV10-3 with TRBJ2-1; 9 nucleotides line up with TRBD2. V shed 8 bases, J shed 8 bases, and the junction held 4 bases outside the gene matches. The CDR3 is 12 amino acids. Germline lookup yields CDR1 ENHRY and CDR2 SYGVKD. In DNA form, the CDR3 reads TGTGCCATCGCAATAGCGGGGGATGAGCAGTTCTTC. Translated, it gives CAIAIAGDEQFF.

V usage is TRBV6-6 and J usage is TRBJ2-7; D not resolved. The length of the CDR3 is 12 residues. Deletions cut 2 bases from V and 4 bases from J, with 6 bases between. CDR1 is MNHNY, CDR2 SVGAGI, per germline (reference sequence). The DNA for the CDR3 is TGTGCCAGCAGTTACGAAGGTTACGAGCAGTACTTC. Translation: CASSYEGYEQYF.

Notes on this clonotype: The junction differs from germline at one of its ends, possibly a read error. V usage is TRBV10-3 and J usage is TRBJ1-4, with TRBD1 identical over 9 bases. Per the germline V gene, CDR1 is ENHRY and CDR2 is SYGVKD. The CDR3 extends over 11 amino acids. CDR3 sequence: CAISEGQGFLF. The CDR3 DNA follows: TGTGCCATCAGTGAAGGACAGGGGTTCCTTTTT.

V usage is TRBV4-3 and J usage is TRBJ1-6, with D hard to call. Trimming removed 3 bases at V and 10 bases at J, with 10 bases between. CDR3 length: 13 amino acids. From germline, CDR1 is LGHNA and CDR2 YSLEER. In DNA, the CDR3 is TGCGCCAGCAGCCAGGAATTTGGGTCACCCCTCCACTTT. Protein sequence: CASSQEFGSPLHF.

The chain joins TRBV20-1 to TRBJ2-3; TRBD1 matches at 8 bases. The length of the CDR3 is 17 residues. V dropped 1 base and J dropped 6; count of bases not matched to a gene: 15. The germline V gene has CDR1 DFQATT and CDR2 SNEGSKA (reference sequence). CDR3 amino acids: CSARVSKTGEILDTQYF. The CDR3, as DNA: TGCAGTGCTAGAGTTAGTAAGACAGGGGAGATTCTGGATACGCAGTATTTT.

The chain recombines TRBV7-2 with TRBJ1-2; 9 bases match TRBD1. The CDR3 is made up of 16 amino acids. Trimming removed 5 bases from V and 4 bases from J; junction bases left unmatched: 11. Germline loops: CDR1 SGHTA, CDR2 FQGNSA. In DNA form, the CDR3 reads TGTGCCAGCAGCCAACAGGGGGCAGTGGTGGCCTATGGCTACACCTTC. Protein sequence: CASSQQGAVVAYGYTF. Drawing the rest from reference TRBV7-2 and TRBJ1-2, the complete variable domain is GAGVSQSPSNKVTEKGKDVELRCDPISGHTALYWYRQSLGQGLEFLIYFQGNSAPDKSGLPSDRFSAERTGGSVSTLTIQRTQQEDSAVYLCASSQQGAVVAYGYTFGSGTRLTVV.

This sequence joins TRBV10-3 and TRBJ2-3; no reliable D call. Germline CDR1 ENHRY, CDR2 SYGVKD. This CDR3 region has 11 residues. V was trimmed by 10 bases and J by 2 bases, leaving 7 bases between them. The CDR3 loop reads CATRTTDTQYF. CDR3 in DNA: TGTGCCACCAGAACCACAGATACGCAGTATTTT.

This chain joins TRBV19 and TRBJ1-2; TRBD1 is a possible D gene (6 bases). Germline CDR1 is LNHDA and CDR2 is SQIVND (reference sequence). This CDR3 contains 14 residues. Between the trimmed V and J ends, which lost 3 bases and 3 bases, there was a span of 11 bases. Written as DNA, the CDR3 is TGTGCCAGTAGTATGGGGGCTTCCGACTATGGCTACACCTTC. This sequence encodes CASSMGASDYGYTF.

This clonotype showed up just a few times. The CDR3 spells CATSDSWGSAYNEQFF. Here the CDR3 DNA reads TGTGCCACCAGTGATTCTTGGGGATCGGCCTACAATGAGCAGTTCTTC. The V gene is TRBV24-1, the J gene TRBJ2-1, with no clear D. Germline V gene lookup returns CDR1 KGHDR and CDR2 SFDVKD. Trimming took 2 bases from V and 2 from J, leaving 12 bases between them. The CDR3 runs to 16 residues.

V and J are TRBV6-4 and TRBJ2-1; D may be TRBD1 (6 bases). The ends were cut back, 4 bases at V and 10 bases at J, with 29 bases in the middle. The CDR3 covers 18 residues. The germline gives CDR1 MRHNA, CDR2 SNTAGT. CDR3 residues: CASSVPGPFQGRIKEQFF. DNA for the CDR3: TGTGCCAGCAGTGTCCCAGGTCCCTTTCAGGGGCGGATCAAGGAGCAGTTCTTC.

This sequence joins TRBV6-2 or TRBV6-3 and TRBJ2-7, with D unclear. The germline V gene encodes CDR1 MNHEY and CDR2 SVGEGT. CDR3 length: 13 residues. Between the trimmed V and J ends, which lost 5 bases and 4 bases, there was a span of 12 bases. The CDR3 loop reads CASSEPQVYEQYF. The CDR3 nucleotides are TGTGCCAGCAGTGAACCCCAGGTGTACGAGCAGTACTTC.

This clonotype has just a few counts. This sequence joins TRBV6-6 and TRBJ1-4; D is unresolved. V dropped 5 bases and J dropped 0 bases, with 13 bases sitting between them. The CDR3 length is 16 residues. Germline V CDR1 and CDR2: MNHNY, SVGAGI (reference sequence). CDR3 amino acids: CASSNGAGTTNEKLFF. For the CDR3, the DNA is TGTGCCAGCAGTAACGGAGCAGGAACAACTAATGAAAAACTGTTTTTT.

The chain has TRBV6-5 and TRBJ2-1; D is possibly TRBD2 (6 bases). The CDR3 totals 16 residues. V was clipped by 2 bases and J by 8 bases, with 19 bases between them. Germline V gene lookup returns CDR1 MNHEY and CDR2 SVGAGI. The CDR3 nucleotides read TGTGCCAGCAGTTACGGGCTAGCGCTGATCAACCATGAGCAGTTCTTC. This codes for CASSYGLALINHEQFF.

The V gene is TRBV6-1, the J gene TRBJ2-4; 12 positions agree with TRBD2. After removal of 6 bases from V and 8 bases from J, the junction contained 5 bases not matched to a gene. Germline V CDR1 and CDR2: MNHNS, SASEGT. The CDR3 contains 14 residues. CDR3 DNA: TGTGCCAGCAGCCAAACTAGCGGGAGGTACATTCAGTACTTC. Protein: CASSQTSGRYIQYF.

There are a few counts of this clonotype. As DNA, the CDR3 is TGTGCCAGCAGGTTACACCCTTATCAGCCCCAGCATTTT. Its protein product is CASRLHPYQPQHF. The rearrangement uses TRBV7-8 and TRBJ1-5; D remains unclear. CDR3 length equals 13 residues. Germline V gives CDR1 SGHVS, CDR2 FQNEAQ. With 6 bases removed from V and 5 bases from J, the gap between germline ends came to 11 bases.

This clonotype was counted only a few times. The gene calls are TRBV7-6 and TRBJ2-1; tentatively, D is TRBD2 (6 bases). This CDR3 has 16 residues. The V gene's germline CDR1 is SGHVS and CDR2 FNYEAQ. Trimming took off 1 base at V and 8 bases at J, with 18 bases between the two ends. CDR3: CASSLVRAGLADEQFF. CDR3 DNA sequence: TGTGCCAGCAGCTTAGTAAGGGCAGGATTAGCGGATGAGCAGTTCTTC.